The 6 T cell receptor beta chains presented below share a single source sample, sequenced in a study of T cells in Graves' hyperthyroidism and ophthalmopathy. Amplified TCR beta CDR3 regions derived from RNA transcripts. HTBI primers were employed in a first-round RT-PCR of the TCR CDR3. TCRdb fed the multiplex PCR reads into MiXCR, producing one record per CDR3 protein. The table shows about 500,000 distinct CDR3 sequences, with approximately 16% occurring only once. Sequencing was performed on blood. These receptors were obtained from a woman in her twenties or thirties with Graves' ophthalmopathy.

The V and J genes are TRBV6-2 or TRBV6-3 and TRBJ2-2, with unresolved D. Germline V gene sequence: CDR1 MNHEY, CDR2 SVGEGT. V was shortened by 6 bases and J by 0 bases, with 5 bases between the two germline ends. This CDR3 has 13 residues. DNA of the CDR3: TGTGCCAGCAGGAAGTCGAACACCGGGGAGCTGTTTTTT. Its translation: CASRKSNTGELFF.

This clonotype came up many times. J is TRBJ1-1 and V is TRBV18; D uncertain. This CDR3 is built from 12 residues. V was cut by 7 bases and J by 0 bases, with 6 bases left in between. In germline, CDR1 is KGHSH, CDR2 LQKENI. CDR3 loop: CASLRMNTEAFF. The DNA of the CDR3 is TGTGCCAGCTTACGAATGAACACTGAAGCTTTCTTT.

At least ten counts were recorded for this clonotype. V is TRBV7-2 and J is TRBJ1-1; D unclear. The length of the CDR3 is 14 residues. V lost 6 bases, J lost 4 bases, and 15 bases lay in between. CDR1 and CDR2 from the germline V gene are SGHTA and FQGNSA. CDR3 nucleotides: TGTGCCAGCAGGGAAACGGGAGGGATCACTGAAGCTTTCTTT. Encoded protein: CASRETGGITEAFF.

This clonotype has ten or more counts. This chain's CDR3 is CASREDFTYEQYF. The DNA for the CDR3 is TGTGCCAGCAGAGAGGACTTCACCTACGAGCAGTACTTC. V gene TRBV2 combines with J gene TRBJ2-7; D is possibly TRBD2 (5 bases). The CDR3 has 13 residues. Trimming shortened V by 6 bases and J by 2 bases, and 11 bases separated the two germline ends. Germline values: CDR1 SNHLY, CDR2 FYNNEI.

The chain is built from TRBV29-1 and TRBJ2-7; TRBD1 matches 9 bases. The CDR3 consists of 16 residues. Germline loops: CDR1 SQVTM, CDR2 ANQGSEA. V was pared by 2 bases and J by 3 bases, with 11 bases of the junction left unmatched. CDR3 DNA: TGCAGCGTTGAACTCGGACAGGGGAGTATGAACTACGAGCAGTACTTC. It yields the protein CSVELGQGSMNYEQYF.

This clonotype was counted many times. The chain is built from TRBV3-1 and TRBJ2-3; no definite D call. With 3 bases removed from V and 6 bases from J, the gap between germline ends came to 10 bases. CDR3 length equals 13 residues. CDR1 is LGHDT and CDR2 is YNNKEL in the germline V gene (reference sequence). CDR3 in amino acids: CASSQSEADTQYF. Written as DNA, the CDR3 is TGTGCCAGCAGCCAGAGTGAAGCGGATACGCAGTATTTT.